This TCR beta chain appears in the sequencing data of a study of CD8 T cells in Susac syndrome. Study findings and constraints: Across the total CD8+ repertoires, approximately 15 Susac-specific public clones were detected, and across the CD8+ TEMRA repertoires, 5 or 6 such clones were detected. Susac CD8+ cells expanded clonally the most in TEMRA cells and in active patients.

On this clonotype: What it binds is not known.

Per germline, CDR1 MGHRA and CDR2 YSYEKL. The ends were cut back, 4 bases at V and 8 bases at J, with 14 bases in the middle. The CDR3 runs to 13 residues. Reverse transcription of 0.5 to 1 ug RNA was performed with random hexamers. An immunoSEQ multiplex PCR amplified TCR beta CDR3 over 54 Vbeta and 13 Jbeta. From the immunoSEQ multiplex PCR reads, TCRdb called clonotypes with MiXCR, one entry per CDR3 protein. The table records some 140,000 distinct CDR3 sequences, roughly 94% of them present only once. The sequence was obtained from a human donor with Susac syndrome. This rearrangement joins TRBV4-1 to TRBJ1-2, with D tentatively TRBD1 (6 bases). The sample comprised CD8+ T cells from PBMCs. The DNA for the CDR3 is TGCGCCAGCAGCCTTCCCAGGGGAGACGGCTACACCTTC. Protein sequence: CASSLPRGDGYTF.